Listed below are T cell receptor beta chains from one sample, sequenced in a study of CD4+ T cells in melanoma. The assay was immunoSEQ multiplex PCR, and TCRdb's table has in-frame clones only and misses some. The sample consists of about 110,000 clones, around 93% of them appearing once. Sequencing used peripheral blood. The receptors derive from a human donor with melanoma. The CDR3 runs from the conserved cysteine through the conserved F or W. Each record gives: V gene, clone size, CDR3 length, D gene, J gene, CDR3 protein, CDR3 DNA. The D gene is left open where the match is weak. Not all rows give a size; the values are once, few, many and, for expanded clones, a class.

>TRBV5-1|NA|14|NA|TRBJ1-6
CASSLLGAPSPLHF
TGCGCCAGCAGCTTGTTGGGGGCGCCCTCACCCCTCCACTTT
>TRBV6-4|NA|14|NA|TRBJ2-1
CASSVKPAYNEQFF
TGTGCCAGCAGTGTGAAACCAGCGTACAATGAGCAGTTCTTC
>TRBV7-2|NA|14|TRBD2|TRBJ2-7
CASSPRGGSYEQYF
TGTGCCAGCAGCCCCCGCGGGGGATCCTACGAGCAGTACTTC
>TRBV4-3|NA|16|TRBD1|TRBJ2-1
CASSQEGQGGYNEQFF
TGCGCCAGCAGCCAAGAGGGACAGGGAGGCTACAATGAGCAGTTCTTC
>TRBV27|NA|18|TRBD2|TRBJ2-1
CASRTGLAGPGTYNEQFF
TGTGCCAGCAGAACGGGACTAGCGGGACCCGGGACCTACAATGAGCAGTTCTTC
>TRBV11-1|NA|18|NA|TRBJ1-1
CASSLHISGGAMNTEAFF
TGTGCCAGCAGCTTGCATATAAGTGGAGGGGCCATGAACACTGAAGCTTTCTTT
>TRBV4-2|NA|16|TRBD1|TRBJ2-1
CASSQTGTGPYNEQFF
TGTGCCAGCAGCCAAACCGGGACAGGCCCCTACAATGAGCAGTTCTTC
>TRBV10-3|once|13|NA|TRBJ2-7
CAIKTSDAYEQYF
TGTGCCATCAAAACGTCGGACGCCTACGAGCAGTACTTC
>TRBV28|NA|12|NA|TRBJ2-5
CASSTGWLTQYF
TGTGCCAGCAGTACAGGGTGGCTGACCCAGTACTTC
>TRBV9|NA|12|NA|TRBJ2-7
CASSVDSYEQYF
TGTGCCAGCAGCGTAGATTCCTACGAGCAGTACTTC
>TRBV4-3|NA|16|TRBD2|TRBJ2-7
CASSPGLAGLSYEQYF
TGCGCCAGCAGCCCAGGACTAGCGGGCCTCTCCTACGAGCAGTACTTC
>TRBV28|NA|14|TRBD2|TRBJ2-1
CASSWGLAVNEQFF
TGTGCCAGCAGCTGGGGACTAGCGGTAAATGAGCAGTTCTTC
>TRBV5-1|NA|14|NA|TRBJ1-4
CASSFYGVNEKLFF
TGCGCCAGCAGCTTCTACGGGGTGAATGAAAAACTGTTTTTT
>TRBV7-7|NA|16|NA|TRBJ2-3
CASSPQAGSGTDTQYF
TGTGCCAGCAGCCCTCAAGCCGGGAGTGGGACAGATACGCAGTATTTT
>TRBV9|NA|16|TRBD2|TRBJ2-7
CASSAGGALPAYEQYF
TGTGCCAGCAGCGCCGGGGGGGCCCTTCCTGCCTACGAGCAGTACTTC